This TCR beta chain appears in the sequencing data of a study of shared clonotypes between healthy human individuals. The study, taken as a whole, reports: Owing to a small donor count, the genetic and exposure-history diversity represented was limited.

Comment on this clone: Its antigen is currently unknown.

CDR3 size: 12 residues. The V and J ends lost 8 bases and 1 base respectively, with 9 bases between them. The V gene's germline CDR1 is SGHAT and CDR2 FQNNGV. Using immunoSEQ multiplex PCR, the repertoire was profiled, and TCRdb retains in-frame clones only, with some absent. The sample shows hundreds of thousands of clones, 92% of them seen only once. Selected positively for CCR7 and CD45RO-negative, naive CD8 cells excluded terminally differentiated effector memory CD45RA+ cells. This sequence joins TRBV11-2 and TRBJ2-7; no definite D call. The material sequenced was naive CD8+ T cells sorted from blood. This sequence was found in a man in his thirties or forties in good health. The CDR3 bases are TGTGCCAGCGGTCAGTTTTCCTACGAGCAGTACTTC. This translates into CASGQFSYEQYF.